The next 13 T cell receptor beta chains were all read from a single sample in a study of cytomegalovirus exposure and HLA in healthy donors. PCR used 60 Vbeta primers and 13 Jbeta primers. Generated by immunoSEQ multiplex PCR, the TCRdb table keeps only in-frame clones and is missing some. Its table records 200,000 or so clones. The sequenced sample was PBMCs. Receptors were obtained from a girl aged 2 to 9 in good health and CMV-seropositive.

This chain connects TRBV6-5 to TRBJ2-5, with no clear D. V was pared by 4 bases and J by 1 base, with 16 bases between. This CDR3 is 16 amino acids long. CDR1 is MNHEY and CDR2 is SVGAGI in the germline V gene. Here the CDR3 reads CASSFGQAPPQETQYF. CDR3 in DNA: TGTGCCAGCAGTTTTGGTCAGGCTCCCCCCCAAGAGACCCAGTACTTC.

V and J are TRBV28 and TRBJ2-1; 12 bases map to TRBD2. The V segment lost 5 bases and the J segment 3 bases; nucleotides outside the gene matches: 2. Germline assignment: CDR1 MDHEN and CDR2 SYDVKM. The CDR3 is 15 residues long. CDR3 sequence reads: CASSELAGGYNEQFF. In DNA, the CDR3 is TGTGCCAGCAGTGAACTAGCGGGAGGCTACAATGAGCAGTTCTTC.

V and J are TRBV6-6 and TRBJ1-5; no clear D. V lost 2 bases to trimming and J lost 8 bases, with 19 bases between them. The CDR3 has 16 amino acids. CDR1 and CDR2 (germline): MNHNY, SVGAGI (reference sequence). The CDR3 here is CASSYPPGGSVEPQHF. CDR3 nucleotides: TGTGCCAGCAGTTACCCGCCGGGAGGGTCGGTGGAGCCCCAGCATTTT.

V gene TRBV10-2 combines with J gene TRBJ2-5; a weak D match, TRBD2 (5 bases). The CDR3 totals 11 residues. V was trimmed by 4 bases and J by 7 bases, leaving 7 bases between them. Germline V gives CDR1 WSHSY, CDR2 SAAADI. CDR3 sequence reads: CASSGERTQYF. The CDR3 nucleotides read TGCGCCAGCAGTGGGGAGAGGACCCAGTACTTC.

DNA of the CDR3: TGTGCCAGCAGCTTAGCGACAGGGGCTGAAGCTTTCTTT. Translated, it gives CASSLATGAEAFF. V gene TRBV7-9 combines with J gene TRBJ1-1, with 8 bases lining up with TRBD1. This CDR3 is 13 amino acids long. Germline lookup yields CDR1 SEHNR and CDR2 FQNEAQ (reference sequence). V gave up 0 bases and J gave up 6 bases; unmatched junction bases: 0.

J is TRBJ1-2 and V is TRBV28; D not resolved. The CDR3 is 13 residues long. Per germline, CDR1 MDHEN and CDR2 SYDVKM. V was trimmed by 8 bases and J by 5 bases, leaving 15 bases between them. CDR3 sequence reads: CASLATLTYGYTF. The CDR3 coding sequence is TGTGCCAGCCTTGCGACCTTGACTTATGGCTACACCTTC.

This chain joins TRBV30 and TRBJ2-3; D uncertain. Trimming removed 4 bases at V and 10 bases at J, with 18 bases between. The CDR3 contains 13 residues. The germline CDR1 and CDR2 sequences are GTSNPN and SVGIG (reference sequence). The CDR3 bases are TGTGCCTGGACCCCGATACTGCCCCAACCGCAGTATTTT. It translates to CAWTPILPQPQYF.

V is TRBV6-1 and J is TRBJ1-2; TRBD1 is a possible D gene (5 bases). V lost 6 bases, J lost 4 bases, and 12 bases lay in between. The CDR3 extends over 13 amino acids. The germline CDR1 and CDR2 sequences are MNHNS and SASEGT. The CDR3 DNA follows: TGTGCCAGCAGAATGACAGCGGGCTATGGCTACACCTTC. Translation gives CASRMTAGYGYTF.

Details on this clone: One junction end does not reproduce the germline sequence, and a read error may be involved. This chain uses TRBV7-7 with TRBJ2-3, with 7 bases identical to TRBD1. Germline values: CDR1 SSHAT, CDR2 FNYEAQ (reference sequence). The CDR3 is 14 amino acids. The CDR3 coding sequence is TGTGCTAGCAGCTACAGGGGTAGCACAGATACGCAGTATTTT. It codes for CASSYRGSTDTQYF.

The V and J genes are TRBV7-7 and TRBJ2-2, with D unclear. CDR1 is SSHAT and CDR2 is FNYEAQ in the germline V gene (reference sequence). The CDR3 consists of 13 residues. V was cut by 5 bases and J by 4 bases, with 8 bases left in between. The CDR3, as DNA: TGTGCCAGCAGCCCTCGGTCCACCGGGGAGCTGTTTTTT. Its translation is CASSPRSTGELFF.

The gene calls are TRBV5-1 and TRBJ1-1; tentative D call: TRBD1 (6 bases). Trimming pared 4 bases from V and 0 bases from J, leaving 13 bases between. The CDR3 sequence is 15 residues long. Germline-derived CDR1 and CDR2 are SGHRS and YFSETQ. As DNA, the CDR3 is TGCGCCAGCAGCCCCCGGTCAGGGGTGAACACTGAAGCTTTCTTT. Translation: CASSPRSGVNTEAFF.

The J gene is TRBJ1-5, the V gene TRBV5-3, with a tentative D call TRBD1 (6 bases). TRBV5-3 is an ORF for which the function is uncertain. CDR3 length: 16 residues. The V end was cut by 3 bases, the J end by 4 bases, with 17 bases between. The CDR3 nucleotides read TGTGCCAGAAGCTGGACAATTGGACAGCTGAATCAGCCCCAGCATTTT. Translating it yields CARSWTIGQLNQPQHF.

The chain carries TRBV27 and TRBJ2-1, with D tentatively TRBD2 (6 bases). The germline V gene has CDR1 MNHEY and CDR2 SMNVEV (reference sequence). The V end lost 7 bases, the J end lost 6 bases, and 13 bases lay between the germline ends. The CDR3 runs 13 residues. In DNA, the CDR3 is TGTGCCAGCATGCTGGCGGGATTCAATGAGCAGTTCTTC. This encodes CASMLAGFNEQFF.